The TCR beta chain described here comes from a study of CD8+ T cells in alopecia areata. The wider study: Oral tofacitinib, 5 to 10 mg twice daily, was given in an open-label trial. Once tofacitinib had been taken for 6 to 18 months, 6 months off drug followed. Whole-study results and caveats: Having just one nonresponder leaves the connection between baseline CD8+ expansion and response unresolved. Scalp samples also contribute reads from the resident alphabeta T cells found in normal skin.

Treatment denoted: oral pan-JAK inhibitor, 5-10 mg twice daily. This CDR3 contains 12 residues. Trimming at V came to 4 bases and at J to 11 bases, leaving 5 bases not matched to a gene. The V gene's germline CDR1 is KGHSH and CDR2 LQKENI. This clone was detected once. Its antigen is not identified. Extracted RNA was reverse transcribed, and the resulting cDNA served as sequencing template. Some clones are missing from TCRdb's copy, which holds only in-frame ones; the method was immunoSEQ multiplex PCR. The table lists about 250,000 clones, around 64% of them singletons. V gene TRBV18 combines with J gene TRBJ1-1; TRBD1 agrees at 9 bases. The sequence was obtained from a human donor with alopecia areata. This material consisted of CD4+ T cells sorted from blood, taken around week 54, from a patient treated with tofacitinib. The CDR3 here is CASSLRDRAAFF. The CDR3 bases are TGTGCCAGCTCACTGCGGGACAGGGCGGCTTTCTTT.